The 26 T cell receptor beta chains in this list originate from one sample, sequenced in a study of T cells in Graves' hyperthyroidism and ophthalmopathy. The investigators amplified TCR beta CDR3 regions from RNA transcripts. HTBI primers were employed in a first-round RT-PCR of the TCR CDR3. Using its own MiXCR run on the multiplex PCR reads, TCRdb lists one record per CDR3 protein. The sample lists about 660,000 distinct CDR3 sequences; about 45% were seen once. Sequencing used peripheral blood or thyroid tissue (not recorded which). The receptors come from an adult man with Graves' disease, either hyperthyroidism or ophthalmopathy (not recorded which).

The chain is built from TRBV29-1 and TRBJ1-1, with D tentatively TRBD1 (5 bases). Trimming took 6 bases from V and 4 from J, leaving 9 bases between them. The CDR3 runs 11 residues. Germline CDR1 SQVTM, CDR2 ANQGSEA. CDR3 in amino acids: CSVGETTEAFF. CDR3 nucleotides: TGCAGCGTAGGGGAAACCACTGAAGCTTTCTTT.

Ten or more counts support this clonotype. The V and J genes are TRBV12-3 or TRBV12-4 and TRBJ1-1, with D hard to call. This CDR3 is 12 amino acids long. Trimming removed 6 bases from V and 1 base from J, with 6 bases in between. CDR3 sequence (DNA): TGTGCCAGCAGCTTCTGGAACACTGAAGCTTTCTTT. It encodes CASSFWNTEAFF.

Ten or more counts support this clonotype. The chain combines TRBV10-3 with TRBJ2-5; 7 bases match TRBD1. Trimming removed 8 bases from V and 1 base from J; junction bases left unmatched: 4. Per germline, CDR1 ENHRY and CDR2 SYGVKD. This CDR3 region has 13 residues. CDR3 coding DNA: TGTGCCATCCAGGGGGACAGCCAAGAGACCCAGTACTTC. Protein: CAIQGDSQETQYF.

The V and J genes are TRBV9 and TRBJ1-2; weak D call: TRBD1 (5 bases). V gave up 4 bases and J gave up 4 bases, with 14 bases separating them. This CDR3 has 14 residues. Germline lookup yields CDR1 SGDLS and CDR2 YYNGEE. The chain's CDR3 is CASSLGGSPYGYTF. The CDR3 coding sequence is TGTGCCAGCAGCTTGGGGGGGAGTCCCTATGGCTACACCTTC.

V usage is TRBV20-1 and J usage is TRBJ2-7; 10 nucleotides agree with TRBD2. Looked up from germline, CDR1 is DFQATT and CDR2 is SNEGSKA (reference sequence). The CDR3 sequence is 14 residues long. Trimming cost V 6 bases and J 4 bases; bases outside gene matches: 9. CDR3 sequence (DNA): TGCAGTGCCGCCTCGACTAGCGGGCTATACGAGCAGTACTTC. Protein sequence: CSAASTSGLYEQYF.

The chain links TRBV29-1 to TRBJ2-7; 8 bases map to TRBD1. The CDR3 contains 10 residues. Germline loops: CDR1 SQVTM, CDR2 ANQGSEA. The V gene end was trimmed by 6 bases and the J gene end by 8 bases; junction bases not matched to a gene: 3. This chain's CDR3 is CSVTGGQQYF. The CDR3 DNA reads TGCAGCGTAACAGGGGGGCAGCAGTACTTC.

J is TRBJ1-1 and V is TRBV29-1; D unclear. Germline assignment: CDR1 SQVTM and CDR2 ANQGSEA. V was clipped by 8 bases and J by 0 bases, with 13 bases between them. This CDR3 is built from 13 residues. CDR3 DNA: TGCAGCTCCTGGGCTTCCATGAACACTGAAGCTTTCTTT. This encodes CSSWASMNTEAFF.

In DNA, the CDR3 is TGCAGCGTTGATGGACAGGGTTACACCGGGGAGACCCAGTACTTC. It encodes CSVDGQGYTGETQYF. V and J are TRBV29-1 and TRBJ2-5; 8 bases are shared with TRBD1. Germline trimming cut 3 bases from V and 5 bases from J; bases unmatched to any gene: 11. Germline-derived CDR1 and CDR2 are SQVTM and ANQGSEA. This CDR3 has 15 amino acids.

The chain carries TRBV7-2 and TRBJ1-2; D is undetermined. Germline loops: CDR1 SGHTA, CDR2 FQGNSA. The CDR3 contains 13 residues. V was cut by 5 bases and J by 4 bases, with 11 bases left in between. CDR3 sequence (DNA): TGTGCCAGCAGCCAACGTAGTACCTATGGCTACACCTTC. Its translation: CASSQRSTYGYTF.

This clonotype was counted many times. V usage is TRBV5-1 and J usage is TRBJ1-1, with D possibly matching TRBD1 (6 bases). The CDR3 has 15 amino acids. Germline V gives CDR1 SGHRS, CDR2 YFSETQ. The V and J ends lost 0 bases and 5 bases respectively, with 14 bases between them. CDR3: CASSLVEAGATEAFF. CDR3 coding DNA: TGCGCCAGCAGCTTGGTCGAAGCGGGGGCGACTGAAGCTTTCTTT.

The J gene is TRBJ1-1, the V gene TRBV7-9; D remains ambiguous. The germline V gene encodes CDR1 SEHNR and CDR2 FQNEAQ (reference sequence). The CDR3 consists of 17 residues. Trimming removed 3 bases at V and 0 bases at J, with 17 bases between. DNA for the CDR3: TGTGCCAGCAGCTTCCCAATTAGGTCTGGGGTGAACACTGAAGCTTTCTTT. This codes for CASSFPIRSGVNTEAFF.

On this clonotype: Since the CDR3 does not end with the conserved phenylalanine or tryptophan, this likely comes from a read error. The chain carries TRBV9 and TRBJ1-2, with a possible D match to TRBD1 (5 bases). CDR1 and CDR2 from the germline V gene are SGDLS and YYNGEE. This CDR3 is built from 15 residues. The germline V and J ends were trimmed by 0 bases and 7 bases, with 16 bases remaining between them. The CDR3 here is CASSVGSPGISGYTL. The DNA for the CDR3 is TGTGCCAGCAGCGTAGGCTCTCCAGGGATAAGTGGCTACACCCTC.

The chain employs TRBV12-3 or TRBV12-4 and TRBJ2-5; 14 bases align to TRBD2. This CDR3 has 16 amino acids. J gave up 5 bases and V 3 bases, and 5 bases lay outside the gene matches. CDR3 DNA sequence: TGTGCCAGCAGTTTTCGGGGACTAGCGGGAGTGGAGACCCAGTACTTC. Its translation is CASSFRGLAGVETQYF.

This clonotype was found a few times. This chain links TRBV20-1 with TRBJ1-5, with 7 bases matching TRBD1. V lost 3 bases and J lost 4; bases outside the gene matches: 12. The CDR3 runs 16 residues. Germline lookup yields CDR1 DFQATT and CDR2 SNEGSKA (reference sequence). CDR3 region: CSASGRQGRANQPQHF. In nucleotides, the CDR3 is TGCAGTGCTAGCGGAAGACAGGGACGGGCAAATCAGCCCCAGCATTTT.

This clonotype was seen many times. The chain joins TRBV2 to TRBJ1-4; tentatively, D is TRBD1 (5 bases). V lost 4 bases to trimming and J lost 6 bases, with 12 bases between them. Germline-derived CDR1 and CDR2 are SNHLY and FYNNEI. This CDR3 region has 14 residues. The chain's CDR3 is CASSGREGDEKLFF. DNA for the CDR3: TGTGCCAGCAGTGGCCGGGAAGGGGATGAAAAACTGTTTTTT.

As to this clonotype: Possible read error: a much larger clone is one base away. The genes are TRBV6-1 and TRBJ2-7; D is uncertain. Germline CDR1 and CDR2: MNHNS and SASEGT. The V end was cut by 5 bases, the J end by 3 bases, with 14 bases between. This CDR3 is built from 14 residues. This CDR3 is CASSISASDYEQYF. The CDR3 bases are TGTGCCAGCAGTATTTCGGCGTCCGACTACGAGCAGTACTTC.

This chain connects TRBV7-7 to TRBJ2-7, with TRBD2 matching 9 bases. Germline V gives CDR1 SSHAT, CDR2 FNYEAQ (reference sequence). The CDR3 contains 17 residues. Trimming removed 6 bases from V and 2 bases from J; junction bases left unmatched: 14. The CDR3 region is CASSYDSLRGRAYEQYF. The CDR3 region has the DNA TGTGCCAGCAGTTACGACTCCCTACGCGGGAGGGCCTACGAGCAGTACTTC.

DNA of the CDR3: TGTGCCAGCAGTCGGCCAGGGTTATTGCAGTACTTC. It encodes CASSRPGLLQYF. J is TRBJ2-5 and V is TRBV2, with D possibly matching TRBD1 (5 bases). The CDR3 spans 12 residues. Germline CDR1 is SNHLY and CDR2 is FYNNEI. V was cut by 5 bases and J by 11 bases, with 15 bases left in between. Full variable domain (missing parts from reference TRBV2 and TRBJ2-5): EPEVTQTPSHQVTQMGQEVILRCVPISNHLYFYWYRQILGQKVEFLVSFYNNEISEKSEIFDDQFSVERPDGSNFTLKIRSTKLEDSAMYFCASSRPGLLQYFGPGTRLLVL.

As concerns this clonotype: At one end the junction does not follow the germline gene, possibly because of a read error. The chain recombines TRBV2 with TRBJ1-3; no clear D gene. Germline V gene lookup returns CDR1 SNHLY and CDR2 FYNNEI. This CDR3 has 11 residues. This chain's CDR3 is CASSEVAGGGF. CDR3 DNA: TGTGCCAGCAGTGAAGTGGCGGGAGGAGGTTTT.

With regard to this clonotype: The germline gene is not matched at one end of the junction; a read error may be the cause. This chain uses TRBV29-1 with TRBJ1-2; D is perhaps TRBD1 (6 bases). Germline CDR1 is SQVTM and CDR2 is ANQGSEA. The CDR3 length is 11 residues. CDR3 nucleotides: TGCAGCGTGGGGGGCTGCTATGGCTACGCCTTC. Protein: CSVGGCYGYAF.

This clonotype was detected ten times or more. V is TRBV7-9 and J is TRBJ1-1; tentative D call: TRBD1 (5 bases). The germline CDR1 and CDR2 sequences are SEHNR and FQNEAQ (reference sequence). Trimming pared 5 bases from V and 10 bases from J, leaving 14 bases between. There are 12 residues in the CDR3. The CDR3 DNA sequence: TGTGCCAGCAGCCCCCGGGGGACGGGAGCTTTCTTT. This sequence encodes CASSPRGTGAFF.

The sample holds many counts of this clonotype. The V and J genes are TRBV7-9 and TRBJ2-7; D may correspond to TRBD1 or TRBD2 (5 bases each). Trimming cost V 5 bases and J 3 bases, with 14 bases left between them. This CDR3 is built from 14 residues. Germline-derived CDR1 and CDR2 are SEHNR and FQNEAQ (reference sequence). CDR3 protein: CASSPRDRNYEQYF. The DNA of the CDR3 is TGTGCCAGCAGCCCGAGGGACCGAAACTACGAGCAGTACTTC.

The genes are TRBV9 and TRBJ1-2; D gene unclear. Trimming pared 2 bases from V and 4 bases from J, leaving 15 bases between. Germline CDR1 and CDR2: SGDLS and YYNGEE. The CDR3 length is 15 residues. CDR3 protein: CASSVVERTAYGYTF. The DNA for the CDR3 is TGTGCCAGCAGCGTTGTGGAAAGGACTGCCTATGGCTACACCTTC.

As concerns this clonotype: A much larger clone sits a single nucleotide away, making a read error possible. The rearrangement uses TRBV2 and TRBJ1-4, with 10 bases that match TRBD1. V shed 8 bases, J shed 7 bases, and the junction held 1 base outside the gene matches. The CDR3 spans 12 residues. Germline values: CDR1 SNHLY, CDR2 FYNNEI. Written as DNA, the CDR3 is TGTGCCAGCGACAGGGGGCCTGAAAAACTGTTTTTT. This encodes CASDRGPEKLFF.

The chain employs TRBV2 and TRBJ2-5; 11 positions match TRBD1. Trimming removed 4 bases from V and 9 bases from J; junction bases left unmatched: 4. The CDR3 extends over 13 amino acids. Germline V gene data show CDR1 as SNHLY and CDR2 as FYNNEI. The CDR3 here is CASSGTGGQPQYF. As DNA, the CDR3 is TGTGCCAGCAGTGGGACAGGGGGCCAGCCCCAGTACTTC.

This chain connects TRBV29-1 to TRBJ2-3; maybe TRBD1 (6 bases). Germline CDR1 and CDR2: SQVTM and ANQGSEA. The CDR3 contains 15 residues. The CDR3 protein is CSARDEGDTTDTQYF. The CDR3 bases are TGCAGTGCTAGAGATGAGGGGGACACCACAGATACGCAGTATTTT.